The 20 T cell receptor beta chains listed next were all sequenced from one sample in a study of shared clonotypes between healthy human individuals. The naive CD8 subset, CD45RO-negative cells positively selected for CCR7, excluded terminally differentiated effector memory CD45RA+ cells. The table came from immunoSEQ multiplex PCR; TCRdb's copy has only in-frame clones and leaves some out. The sample has roughly 2.1 million clones, roughly 91% seen once. The material sequenced was naive CD8+ T cells from PBMCs. These receptor sequences come from a man between 18 and 35 years old in good health. Some clones in this sample may be carry-over from other donors' samples.

The chain links TRBV9 to TRBJ2-1; D is ambiguous. Germline assignment: CDR1 SGDLS and CDR2 YYNGEE. The V gene lost 7 bases and the J gene lost 4 bases, with 9 bases spanning the gap. CDR3 length: 12 amino acids. The CDR3 DNA sequence: TGTGCCAGCTCGGGCGCATACAATGAGCAGTTCTTC. Residues: CASSGAYNEQFF. Full variable domain (remainder filled in from reference TRBV9 and TRBJ2-1): DSGVTQTPKHLITATGQRVTLRCSPRSGDLSVYWYQQSLDQGLQFLIQYYNGEERAKGNILERFSAQQFPDLHSELNLSSLELGDSALYFCASSGAYNEQFFGPGTRLTVL.

The V gene is TRBV29-1, the J gene TRBJ2-1, with 9 bases lining up with TRBD1. Unmatched junction bases numbered 12, after V lost 2 bases and J lost 1 base. The CDR3 extends over 18 amino acids. Germline V gene sequence: CDR1 SQVTM, CDR2 ANQGSEA. The CDR3 reads CSVEPALGTGSSYNEQFF. The CDR3 bases are TGCAGCGTTGAACCCGCACTCGGGACAGGGAGTTCCTACAATGAGCAGTTCTTC.

The chain employs TRBV10-3 and TRBJ1-5, with 7 positions matching TRBD1. This CDR3 is 17 amino acids long. Trimming at V came to 0 bases and at J to 4 bases, leaving 9 bases not matched to a gene. Germline CDR1 ENHRY, CDR2 SYGVKD. CDR3 nucleotide sequence: TGTGCCATCAGTGAGTCTTTGTCGACAGGGAGAAATCAGCCCCAGCATTTT. It encodes CAISESLSTGRNQPQHF.

V is TRBV27 and J is TRBJ2-3; possibly TRBD1 for D (6 bases). Germline V gene sequence: CDR1 MNHEY, CDR2 SMNVEV (reference sequence). The CDR3 extends over 18 amino acids. Trimming left V 2 bases short and J 6 bases short, with 24 bases between. As DNA, the CDR3 is TGTGCCAGCAGTTTAGGCCCCAACGTCAGGGGAGCGGTGGATACGCAGTATTTT. It is translated as CASSLGPNVRGAVDTQYF.

The chain uses TRBV29-1 and TRBJ2-7; D not resolved. Trimming removed 0 bases at V and 6 bases at J, with 9 bases between. In germline, CDR1 is SQVTM, CDR2 ANQGSEA. This CDR3 contains 12 residues. This chain's CDR3 is CSVEDQTGEQYF. CDR3 DNA sequence: TGCAGCGTTGAAGATCAGACGGGCGAGCAGTACTTC.

This chain links TRBV19 with TRBJ2-7; D uncertain. This CDR3 is built from 14 residues. The germline CDR1 and CDR2 sequences are LNHDA and SQIVND (reference sequence). Trimming took off 3 bases at V and 0 bases at J, with 9 bases between the two ends. CDR3 residues: CASSIIHRSYEQYF. The DNA of the CDR3 is TGTGCCAGTAGTATTATACACCGCTCCTACGAGCAGTACTTC.

The chain carries TRBV27 and TRBJ2-7; a possible D gene is TRBD2 (6 bases). CDR3 length: 14 residues. CDR1 MNHEY and CDR2 SMNVEV come from the germline V gene (reference sequence). Trimming removed 4 bases from V and 6 bases from J, with 16 bases in between. CDR3 nucleotide sequence: TGTGCCAGCAGTTGGGGTAGGACTACCACCGAGCAGTACTTC. Amino acids: CASSWGRTTTEQYF.

J is TRBJ1-1 and V is TRBV7-9; possible D gene TRBD1, 6 bases. Trimming cost V 8 bases and J 3 bases, with 13 bases left between them. The CDR3 runs 13 residues. Germline V gene sequence: CDR1 SEHNR, CDR2 FQNEAQ (reference sequence). The CDR3 protein is CASSLQGHTEAFF. The CDR3 DNA follows: TGTGCCAGCTCTCTTCAGGGGCACACTGAAGCTTTCTTT.

This rearrangement joins TRBV13 to TRBJ2-2, with 15 bases aligning to TRBD2. V lost 5 bases, J lost 7 bases, and 14 bases stayed unmatched. The CDR3 has 19 residues. Germline assignment: CDR1 PRHDT and CDR2 FYEKMQ (reference sequence). The CDR3 sequence is CASSHYPGTSGRYGGELFF. CDR3 DNA sequence: TGTGCCAGCAGCCATTACCCCGGGACTAGCGGGAGGTATGGCGGGGAGCTGTTTTTT.

This chain connects TRBV27 to TRBJ1-2; D remains ambiguous. The V end lost 5 bases, the J end lost 6 bases, and 13 bases lay between the germline ends. Germline CDR1 reads MNHEY; CDR2 reads SMNVEV (reference sequence). The CDR3 sequence is 13 residues long. The CDR3 here is CASSPTMANGYTF. The CDR3 DNA reads TGTGCCAGCAGTCCGACCATGGCCAATGGCTACACCTTC.

The rearrangement uses TRBV5-1 and TRBJ2-1; D is possibly TRBD1 or TRBD2 (5 bases each). There are 15 residues in the CDR3. Germline values: CDR1 SGHRS, CDR2 YFSETQ. V was shortened by 0 bases and J by 5 bases, with 12 bases between the two germline ends. The DNA of the CDR3 is TGCGCCAGCAGCTTGGTCACCAGGGACCACAATGAGCAGTTCTTC. Translation: CASSLVTRDHNEQFF.

The chain recombines TRBV7-9 with TRBJ1-3; 8 bases are a match to TRBD1. V shed 6 bases, J shed 0 bases, and the junction held 10 bases outside the gene matches. CDR3 length: 17 residues. Germline CDR1 reads SEHNR; CDR2 reads FQNEAQ (reference sequence). In nucleotides, the CDR3 is TGTGCCAGCAGGCACTCTGGACAGGGCGACTCTGGAAACACCATATATTTT. Amino acid sequence: CASRHSGQGDSGNTIYF.

This clone was seen only once. V usage is TRBV11-2 and J usage is TRBJ2-7; 9 bases are shared with TRBD1. J gave up 1 base and V 4 bases, and 5 bases lay outside the gene matches. This CDR3 region has 15 residues. The germline CDR1 and CDR2 sequences are SGHAT and FQNNGV. The CDR3 DNA sequence: TGTGCCAGCAGCTGGGGGACAGGGAAATCCTACGAGCAGTACTTC. This translates into CASSWGTGKSYEQYF.

Concerning this clone: Additional DNA sequences in this sample encode the identical CDR3. The gene calls are TRBV28 and TRBJ2-1, with unresolved D. The CDR3 consists of 12 residues. Trimming removed 6 bases at V and 4 bases at J, with 7 bases between. Germline assignment: CDR1 MDHEN and CDR2 SYDVKM. The CDR3 nucleotides read TGTGCCAGCAGCCTTGGATACAATGAGCAGTTCTTC. Translating gives CASSLGYNEQFF.

Details on this clone: The sample has other DNA sequences that encode this CDR3 too. The chain joins TRBV10-3 to TRBJ1-1; D is perhaps TRBD1 (6 bases). Germline V gene lookup returns CDR1 ENHRY and CDR2 SYGVKD. The CDR3 spans 13 residues. The V gene lost 3 bases and the J gene lost 2 bases, with 7 bases spanning the gap. In DNA, the CDR3 is TGTGCCATCAGTGACAGGGGAAACACTGAAGCTTTCTTT. It is translated as CAISDRGNTEAFF.

The chain joins TRBV5-1 to TRBJ2-1; 8 nucleotides agree with TRBD1. Per germline, CDR1 SGHRS and CDR2 YFSETQ. CDR3 size: 15 residues. After removal of 7 bases from V and 12 bases from J, the junction contained 18 bases not matched to a gene. CDR3 sequence reads: CASGGVDRGLLSQFF. The CDR3 nucleotides read TGCGCCAGCGGGGGTGTTGACAGGGGTCTACTTTCGCAGTTCTTC. Drawing the rest from reference TRBV5-1 and TRBJ2-1, the complete variable domain is KAGVTQTPRYLIKTRGQQVTLSCSPISGHRSVSWYQQTPGQGLQFLFEYFSETQRNKGNFPGRFSGRQFSNSRSEMNVSTLELGDSALYLCASGGVDRGLLSQFFGPGTRLTVL.

The genes are TRBV7-8 and TRBJ2-1; 8 bases are shared with TRBD2. Trimming at V came to 1 base and at J to 4 bases, leaving 9 bases not matched to a gene. The germline CDR1 and CDR2 sequences are SGHVS and FQNEAQ. The CDR3 is 17 residues long. The CDR3 loop reads CASSLVEGGRIYNEQFF. CDR3 DNA: TGTGCCAGCAGCTTAGTTGAAGGCGGGAGGATATACAATGAGCAGTTCTTC.

The rearrangement uses TRBV4-3 and TRBJ2-7, with a weak D call TRBD2 (6 bases). There are 14 residues in the CDR3. Germline CDR1 is LGHNA and CDR2 is YSLEER. The V and J ends lost 4 bases and 3 bases respectively, with 13 bases between them. The CDR3 DNA reads as TGCGCCAGCAGCCCGGGACTCGCGAACTACGAGCAGTACTTC. It specifies CASSPGLANYEQYF.

The chain is built from TRBV6-5 and TRBJ2-3; 9 bases line up with TRBD2. Germline CDR1 and CDR2: MNHEY and SVGAGI. The CDR3 has 14 amino acids. The junction had 4 bases not matched to a gene; V was cut back by 5 bases and J by 4 bases. CDR3 nucleotides: TGTGCCAGCAGTCAGGGACTAGCTCCAGATACGCAGTATTTT. Translated: CASSQGLAPDTQYF.

The chain recombines TRBV29-1 with TRBJ2-5, with D maybe TRBD1 (6 bases). V lost 7 bases, J lost 0 bases, and 12 bases lay in between. The CDR3 is 13 residues long. Germline CDR1 and CDR2: SQVTM and ANQGSEA. CDR3 bases: TGCAGCGGATACAGGGAGTACCAAGAGACCCAGTACTTC. This translates into CSGYREYQETQYF.